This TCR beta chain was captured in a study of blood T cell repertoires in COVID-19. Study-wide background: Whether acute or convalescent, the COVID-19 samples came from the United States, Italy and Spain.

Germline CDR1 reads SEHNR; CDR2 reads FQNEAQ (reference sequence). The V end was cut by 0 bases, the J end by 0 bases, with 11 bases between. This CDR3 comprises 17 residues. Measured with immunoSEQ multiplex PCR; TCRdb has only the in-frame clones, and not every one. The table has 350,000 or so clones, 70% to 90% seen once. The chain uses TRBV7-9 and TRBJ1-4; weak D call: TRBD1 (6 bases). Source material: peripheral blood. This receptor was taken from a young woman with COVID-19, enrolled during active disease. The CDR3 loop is CASSLAQGIATNEKLFF. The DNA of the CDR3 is TGTGCCAGCAGCTTAGCTCAGGGGATCGCAACTAATGAAAAACTGTTTTTT.